One sample yielded the 15 T cell receptor beta chains listed below, sequenced in a study of T cell changes during pregnancy in multiple sclerosis. Sequencing was performed with immunoSEQ multiplex PCR; in TCRdb, only in-frame clones are kept and a portion is missing. The repertoire holds roughly 38,000 clones, with about 93% as singletons. This specimen was CD4+ T cells from peripheral blood mononuclear cells, taken in the second trimester of pregnancy. The receptors were gathered from a female donor in good health, enrolled as a control in a pregnancy study.

The rearrangement joins TRBV2 to TRBJ2-3; 7 nucleotides agree with TRBD1. Trimming removed 4 bases from V and 2 bases from J; junction bases left unmatched: 6. The CDR3 loop spans 15 amino acids. Germline V gene lookup returns CDR1 SNHLY and CDR2 FYNNEI. CDR3 nucleotides: TGTGCCAGCAGTGGGGACAGACAAATCACAGATACGCAGTATTTT. The encoded protein is CASSGDRQITDTQYF.

The chain has TRBV2 and TRBJ2-7; TRBD1 is a possible D gene (6 bases). The CDR3 runs to 14 residues. Germline loops: CDR1 SNHLY, CDR2 FYNNEI. The V gene lost 6 bases and the J gene lost 3 bases, with 15 bases spanning the gap. The CDR3 is CASRIEGVDYEQYF. CDR3 DNA sequence: TGTGCCAGCAGGATCGAGGGGGTAGACTACGAGCAGTACTTC.

V gene TRBV10-3 combines with J gene TRBJ2-7, with TRBD2 matching 10 bases. Unmatched junction bases numbered 8, after V lost 7 bases and J lost 5 bases. The CDR3 loop spans 14 amino acids. Germline values: CDR1 ENHRY, CDR2 SYGVKD. Written as DNA, the CDR3 is TGTGCCATCAAACCTAGCGGGGGACGGAACGAGCAGTACTTC. Translation gives CAIKPSGGRNEQYF.

The chain uses TRBV4-3 and TRBJ2-1; tentatively, D is TRBD2 (7 bases). CDR1 and CDR2 (germline): LGHNA, YSLEER. This CDR3 region has 15 residues. Between the trimmed V and J ends, which lost 4 bases and 7 bases, there was a span of 17 bases. The CDR3 DNA sequence: TGCGCCAGCAGCCCCGGGGGGCTGTTGGGGAATGAGCAGTTCTTC. Its translation: CASSPGGLLGNEQFF.

The chain uses TRBV4-3 and TRBJ1-4; D remains ambiguous. Per the germline V gene, CDR1 is LGHNA and CDR2 is YSLEER. V was shortened by 1 base and J by 0 bases, with 12 bases between the two germline ends. This CDR3 region has 17 residues. DNA of the CDR3: TGCGCCAGCAGCCAAGGGCAGGAGGCCGCAACTAATGAAAAACTGTTTTTT. This gives the protein CASSQGQEAATNEKLFF.

The chain recombines TRBV28 with TRBJ2-6; TRBD1 aligns across 8 bases. The CDR3 is 18 residues long. V shed 4 bases and J 2 bases; nucleotides not matched to a gene: 10. CDR1 and CDR2 (germline): MDHEN, SYDVKM. The CDR3 nucleotides are TGTGCCAGCAGTTCTCGACAGGGGACGACAACTGGGGCCAACGTCCTGACTTTC. This encodes CASSSRQGTTTGANVLTF.

Notes on this clone: One end of the junction is discordant with germline, which a read error may explain. This chain joins TRBV18 and TRBJ2-7; tentative D call: TRBD1 (8 bases). The CDR3 extends over 15 amino acids. The germline gives CDR1 KGHSH, CDR2 LQKENI. The CDR3 DNA reads as TGTGCCAGCTCCCCACAGGGGGGGTTTCGGGACGAGCAGTACTTC. Translated: CASSPQGGFRDEQYF.

The gene calls are TRBV7-2 and TRBJ1-2; a weak D match, TRBD1 (5 bases). This CDR3 is built from 14 residues. Germline V gene lookup returns CDR1 SGHTA and CDR2 FQGNSA. V was trimmed by 5 bases and J by 4 bases, leaving 14 bases between them. CDR3 sequence (DNA): TGTGCCAGCAGCCAAAGAGGGGACTTCTATGGCTACACCTTC. It yields the protein CASSQRGDFYGYTF.

The V call is TRBV19, the J call TRBJ1-1; perhaps TRBD1 as D (5 bases). From germline, CDR1 is LNHDA and CDR2 SQIVND (reference sequence). V lost 1 base to trimming and J lost 1 base, with 7 bases between them. This CDR3 has 14 amino acids. The CDR3 DNA follows: TGTGCCAGTAGTATAGTCGGGGGGAACACTGAAGCTTTCTTT. Translation gives CASSIVGGNTEAFF.

The chain recombines TRBV5-4 with TRBJ1-1; D uncertain. Germline V gene sequence: CDR1 SGHNT, CDR2 YYREEE (reference sequence). V shed 3 bases and J shed 0 bases, with 9 bases lying between them. The CDR3 is 14 residues long. The CDR3 loop is CASSSHDLNTEAFF. CDR3 nucleotide sequence: TGTGCCAGCAGCTCCCATGACTTGAACACTGAAGCTTTCTTT.

V is TRBV4-3 and J is TRBJ1-5; D is perhaps TRBD1 (5 bases). Germline CDR1 reads LGHNA; CDR2 reads YSLEER. This CDR3 comprises 15 residues. Trimming shortened V by 0 bases and J by 3 bases, and 9 bases separated the two germline ends. CDR3 coding DNA: TGCGCCAGCAGCCAAGATACAGGACCCAATCAGCCCCAGCATTTT. It is translated as CASSQDTGPNQPQHF.

The V gene is TRBV7-2, the J gene TRBJ2-1; 11 bases align to TRBD2. The CDR3 length is 12 residues. Germline V CDR1 and CDR2: SGHTA, FQGNSA. The J segment lost 15 bases and the V segment lost 5 bases, leaving 6 bases of the junction unmatched. The CDR3 is CASSLSGGAWFF. CDR3 bases: TGTGCCAGCAGCCTTAGCGGGGGGGCCTGGTTCTTC.

The chain couples TRBV19 to TRBJ1-2; the match to TRBD1 covers 9 bases. Germline CDR1 is LNHDA and CDR2 is SQIVND (reference sequence). The CDR3 contains 15 residues. The V and J ends lost 5 bases and 4 bases, in that order; junction bases with no gene match: 8. The CDR3 DNA reads TGTGCCAGTAGTGTCAACAGGGGGCCAGGCTATGGCTACACCTTC. It codes for CASSVNRGPGYGYTF.

This rearrangement joins TRBV6-1 to TRBJ2-2; weak D call: TRBD1 (6 bases). Germline V lookup: CDR1 MNHNS, CDR2 SASEGT. The CDR3 extends over 13 amino acids. The V and J ends lost 8 bases and 3 bases respectively, with 10 bases between them. The CDR3 coding sequence is TGTGCCAGCGGGACATTTCACACCGGGGAGCTGTTTTTT. It is translated as CASGTFHTGELFF.

The chain links TRBV14 to TRBJ1-3; perhaps TRBD1 as D (6 bases). V was clipped by 1 base and J by 0 bases, with 19 bases between them. The CDR3 contains 19 residues. Germline V gene sequence: CDR1 SGHDN, CDR2 FVKESK. The CDR3 loop is CASSQATGLSTFSGNTIYF. CDR3 sequence (DNA): TGTGCCAGCAGCCAAGCGACAGGATTATCAACCTTCTCTGGAAACACCATATATTTT.